The T cell receptor (beta chain) described here comes from a study of response to subunit inactivated influenza vaccine. Broader study findings: Every seasonal influenza vaccination brings in few new T cells, the authors suggested.

V was clipped by 5 bases and J by 9 bases; unmatched bases: 8. This CDR3 has 14 residues. Germline V gene sequence: CDR1 MDHEN, CDR2 SYDVKM. As concerns this clonotype: Its antigen is undetermined.

Each CDR3 protein is one row after TCRdb ran MiXCR on the RT-PCR reads. Among 750,000 to 850,000 distinct CDR3 sequences listed, under 20% were seen once. This chain links TRBV28 with TRBJ2-1, with 9 bases matching TRBD2. Sequencing was performed on PBMCs from blood, taken about 5 days after vaccination. This TCR derives from a man between 50 and 59 years old who received an inactivated influenza vaccine. The CDR3 spells CASSKGLAKGEQFF. CDR3 DNA sequence: TGTGCCAGCAGTAAAGGACTAGCGAAGGGTGAGCAGTTCTTC.